At least ten counts were recorded for the clone carrying this TCR beta chain. This entry belongs to a study of blood T cells in healthy people across ages. Those donating, healthy Caucasian individuals from Russia, were aged roughly 6 to 95. The V gene lost 2 bases and the J gene lost 0 bases, with 6 bases spanning the gap. Per germline, CDR1 DFQATT and CDR2 SNEGSKA (reference sequence). The CDR3 is 13 amino acids. Alongside a J-beta primer mix, a sample-barcoded 5' primer served in a second PCR lasting roughly 7 to 12 cycles. TCRdb independently ran MiXCR on the 5' RACE reads; one entry per CDR3 protein. The sample contains about 1.1 million distinct CDR3 sequences, around two fifths of which appear only once.

The chain joins TRBV20-1 to TRBJ2-3; D uncertain. Sample: blood. The sequence was collected from a man aged 18 to 35 in good health. In DNA form, the CDR3 reads TGCAGTGCTAGAAGCAGGAGCACAGATACGCAGTATTTT. Its protein product is CSARSRSTDTQYF.